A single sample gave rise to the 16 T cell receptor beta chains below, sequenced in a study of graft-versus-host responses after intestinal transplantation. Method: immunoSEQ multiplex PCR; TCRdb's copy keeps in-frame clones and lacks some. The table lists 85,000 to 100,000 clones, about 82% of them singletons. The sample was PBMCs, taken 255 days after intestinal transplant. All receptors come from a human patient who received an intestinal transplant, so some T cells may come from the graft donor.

The CDR3: CASSGPGTGVNTEAFF. In DNA form, the CDR3 reads TGTGCCAGCAGCGGTCCCGGGACAGGGGTGAACACTGAAGCTTTCTTT. The V call is TRBV11-3, the J call TRBJ1-1; the match to TRBD1 covers 10 bases. This CDR3 region has 16 residues. The V segment lost 5 bases and the J segment 0 bases; nucleotides outside the gene matches: 6. CDR1 and CDR2 (germline): SGHNT, YENEEA.

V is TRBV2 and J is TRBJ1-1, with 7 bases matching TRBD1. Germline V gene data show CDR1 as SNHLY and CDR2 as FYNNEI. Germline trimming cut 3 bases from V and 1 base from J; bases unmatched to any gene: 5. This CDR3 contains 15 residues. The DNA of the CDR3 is TGTGCCAGCAGTGAGACGACAGGGACGAACACTGAAGCTTTCTTT. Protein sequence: CASSETTGTNTEAFF.

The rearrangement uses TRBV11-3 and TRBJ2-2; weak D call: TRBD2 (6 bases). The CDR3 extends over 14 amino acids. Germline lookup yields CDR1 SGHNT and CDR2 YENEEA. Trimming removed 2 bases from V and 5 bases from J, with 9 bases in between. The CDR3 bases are TGTGCCAGCAGCTTAAGTGGAGGGACCGGGGAGCTGTTTTTT. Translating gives CASSLSGGTGELFF.

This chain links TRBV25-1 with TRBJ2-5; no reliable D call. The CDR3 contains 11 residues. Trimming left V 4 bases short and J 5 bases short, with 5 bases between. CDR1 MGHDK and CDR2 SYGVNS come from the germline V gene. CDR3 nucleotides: TGTGCCAGCAGTGTCGGGGAGACCCAGTACTTC. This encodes CASSVGETQYF.

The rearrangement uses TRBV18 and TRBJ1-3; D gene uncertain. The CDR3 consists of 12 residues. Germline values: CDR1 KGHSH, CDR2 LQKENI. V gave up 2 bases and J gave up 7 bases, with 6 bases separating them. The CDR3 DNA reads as TGTGCCAGCTCACCAATGGTCAACACCATATATTTT. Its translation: CASSPMVNTIYF.

The CDR3 is CSVESLSLSDTQYF. DNA of the CDR3: TGCAGCGTTGAATCCCTTAGTTTATCGGATACGCAGTATTTT. The chain couples TRBV29-1 to TRBJ2-3; D is unclear. Per the germline V gene, CDR1 is SQVTM and CDR2 is ANQGSEA. This CDR3 region has 14 residues. Trimming stripped 2 bases from V and 6 bases from J, with 15 bases between.

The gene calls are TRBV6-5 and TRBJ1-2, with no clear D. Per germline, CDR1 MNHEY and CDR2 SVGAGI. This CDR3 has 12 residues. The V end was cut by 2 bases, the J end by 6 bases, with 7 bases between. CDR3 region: CASSYVGDGYTF. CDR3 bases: TGTGCCAGCAGTTACGTCGGGGATGGCTACACCTTC.

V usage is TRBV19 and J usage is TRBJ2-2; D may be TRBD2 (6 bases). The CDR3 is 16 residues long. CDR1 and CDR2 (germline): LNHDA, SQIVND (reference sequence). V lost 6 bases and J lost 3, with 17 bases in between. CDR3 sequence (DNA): TGTGCCAGTAGATCGGGGGTAGGTTGGGACACCGGGGAGCTGTTTTTT. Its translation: CASRSGVGWDTGELFF.

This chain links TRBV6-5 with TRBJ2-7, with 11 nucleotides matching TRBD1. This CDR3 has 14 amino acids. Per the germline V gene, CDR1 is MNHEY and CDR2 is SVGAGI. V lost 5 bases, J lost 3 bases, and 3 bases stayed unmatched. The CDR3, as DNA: TGTGCCAGCAGTAGGACAGGGGGCGGCTACGAGCAGTACTTC. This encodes CASSRTGGGYEQYF.

CDR3 protein: CASSLGTGMAQYF. The CDR3 bases are TGTGCCAGCAGCCTGGGGACAGGTATGGCGCAGTACTTC. This chain connects TRBV11-3 to TRBJ2-7; 8 bases are a match to TRBD1. Per germline, CDR1 SGHNT and CDR2 YENEEA. This CDR3 has 13 residues. The V and J ends lost 5 bases and 9 bases, in that order; junction bases with no gene match: 9.

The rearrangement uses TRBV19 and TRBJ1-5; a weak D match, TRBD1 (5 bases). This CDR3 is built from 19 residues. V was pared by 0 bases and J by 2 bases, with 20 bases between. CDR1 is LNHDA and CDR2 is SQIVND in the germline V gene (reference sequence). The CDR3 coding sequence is TGTGCCAGTAGTATAGATGTAGTAAGGGGCTCAACTGGCAATCAGCCCCAGCATTTT. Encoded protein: CASSIDVVRGSTGNQPQHF. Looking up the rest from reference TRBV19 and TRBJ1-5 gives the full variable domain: DGGITQSPKYLFRKEGQNVTLSCEQNLNHDAMYWYRQDPGQGLRLIYYSQIVNDFQKGDIAEGYSVSREKKESFPLTVTSAQKNPTAFYLCASSIDVVRGSTGNQPQHFGDGTRLSIL.

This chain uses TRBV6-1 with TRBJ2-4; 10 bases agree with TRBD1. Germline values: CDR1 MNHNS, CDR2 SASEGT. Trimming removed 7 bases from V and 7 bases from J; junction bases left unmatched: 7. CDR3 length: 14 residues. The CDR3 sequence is CASTPPGQGNIQYF. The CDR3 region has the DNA TGTGCCAGCACCCCCCCGGGACAGGGGAACATTCAGTACTTC.

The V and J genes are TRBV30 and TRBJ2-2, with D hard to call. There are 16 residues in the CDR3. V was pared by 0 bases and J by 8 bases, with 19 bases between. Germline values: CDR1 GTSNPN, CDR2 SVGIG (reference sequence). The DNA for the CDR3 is TGTGCCTGGAGTGTCCGACGCACTGTCAATGCGGGGGAGCTGTTTTTT. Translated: CAWSVRRTVNAGELFF.

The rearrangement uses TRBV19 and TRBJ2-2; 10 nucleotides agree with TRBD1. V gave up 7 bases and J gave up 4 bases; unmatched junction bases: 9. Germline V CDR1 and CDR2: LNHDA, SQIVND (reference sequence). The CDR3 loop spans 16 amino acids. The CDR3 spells CASTIGTGAGTGELFF. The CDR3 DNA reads TGTGCCAGTACCATCGGGACAGGGGCCGGCACCGGGGAGCTGTTTTTT. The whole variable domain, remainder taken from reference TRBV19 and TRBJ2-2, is DGGITQSPKYLFRKEGQNVTLSCEQNLNHDAMYWYRQDPGQGLRLIYYSQIVNDFQKGDIAEGYSVSREKKESFPLTVTSAQKNPTAFYLCASTIGTGAGTGELFFGEGSRLTVL.

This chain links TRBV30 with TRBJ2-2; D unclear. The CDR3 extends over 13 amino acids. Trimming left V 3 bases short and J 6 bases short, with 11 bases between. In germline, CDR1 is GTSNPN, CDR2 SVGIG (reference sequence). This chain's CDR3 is CAWSPVRAGELFF. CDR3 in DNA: TGTGCCTGGAGCCCCGTACGGGCCGGGGAGCTGTTTTTT.

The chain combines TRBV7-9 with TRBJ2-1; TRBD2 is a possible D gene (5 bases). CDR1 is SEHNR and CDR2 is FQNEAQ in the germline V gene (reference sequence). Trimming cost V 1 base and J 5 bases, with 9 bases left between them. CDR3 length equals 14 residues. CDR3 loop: CASSLGVTNNEQFF. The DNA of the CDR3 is TGTGCCAGCAGCTTAGGGGTGACTAACAATGAGCAGTTCTTC.